This record concerns one TCR beta chain sequence. Its matching antigen is unknown. The data stem from a study of shared clonotypes between healthy human individuals. The CDR3 runs 13 residues. The germline V gene has CDR1 SNHLY and CDR2 FYNNEI. Trimming removed 6 bases from V and 5 bases from J; junction bases left unmatched: 5. An even split of each subset's genomic DNA across several immunoSEQ plates was performed. The assay was immunoSEQ multiplex PCR, and TCRdb's table has in-frame clones only and misses some. Altogether some 490,000 clones are present, 78% being singletons, with the ten largest covering more than 10%. The study, taken as a whole, reports: Blood was the sole source, and tissue repertoires probably differ.

None of the donors, who were healthy HIV-negative adults, had recently had acute infections or vaccinations. The receptor was isolated from a woman aged 40 to 50 in good health. Some clones in this sample may be carry-over from other donors' samples. V gene TRBV2 combines with J gene TRBJ2-7; 9 bases map to TRBD1. The sample consisted of PBMCs. CDR3 amino acids: CASSVTGGNEQYF. The CDR3 coding sequence is TGTGCCAGCAGCGTTACAGGGGGCAACGAGCAGTACTTC.